These 29 T cell receptor beta chains originate from one sample sequenced in a study of T cells in Graves' hyperthyroidism and ophthalmopathy. The TCR beta CDR3 regions underwent amplification using RNA transcripts as the source. During a first-round RT-PCR of the TCR CDR3, the HTBI primer set was used. Each CDR3 protein gets one entry after TCRdb re-called the multiplex PCR reads with MiXCR. Of nearly 600,000 distinct CDR3 sequences listed, 11% to 15% are singletons. Sequencing was carried out using blood. All receptors derive from a woman younger than 35 with Graves' ophthalmopathy.

This sequence joins TRBV20-1 and TRBJ2-3; no clear D gene. Trimming removed 4 bases at V and 2 bases at J, with 10 bases between. Germline loops: CDR1 DFQATT, CDR2 SNEGSKA (reference sequence). This CDR3 comprises 13 residues. CDR3 DNA: TGCAGTGCTACTTACACTAACACAGATACGCAGTATTTT. Translation gives CSATYTNTDTQYF.

The chain carries TRBV4-3 and TRBJ2-7; 8 bases are a match to TRBD2. Trimming cost V 1 base and J 3 bases; bases outside gene matches: 23. Germline assignment: CDR1 LGHNA and CDR2 YSLEER. This CDR3 spans 21 amino acids. CDR3 nucleotides: TGCGCCAGCAGCCAAGGCCTTCTAGCGGGCTCGCAAGAGCAACCCCTCTACGAGCAGTACTTC. Translating it yields CASSQGLLAGSQEQPLYEQYF.

This clonotype was counted many times. The chain uses TRBV27 and TRBJ2-5; TRBD1 matches at 8 bases. The CDR3 is 15 residues long. Germline V gives CDR1 MNHEY, CDR2 SMNVEV (reference sequence). Germline trimming cut 8 bases from V and 5 bases from J; bases unmatched to any gene: 13. CDR3 in amino acids: CASGPPQGVRETQYF. The DNA of the CDR3 is TGTGCCAGCGGCCCACCACAGGGGGTGAGGGAGACCCAGTACTTC.

This clonotype was picked up many times. The rearrangement links TRBV20-1 to TRBJ2-7; the D gene is possibly TRBD1 (7 bases). The length of the CDR3 is 14 residues. The V end was cut by 3 bases, the J end by 3 bases, with 15 bases between. Germline-derived CDR1 and CDR2 are DFQATT and SNEGSKA (reference sequence). This chain's CDR3 is CSASSYRGGYEQYF. In DNA, the CDR3 is TGCAGTGCTAGCTCTTACAGGGGAGGCTACGAGCAGTACTTC.

This clonotype appeared many times. This chain connects TRBV27 to TRBJ1-2, with 8 nucleotides matching TRBD1. The germline V gene has CDR1 MNHEY and CDR2 SMNVEV (reference sequence). Unmatched junction bases numbered 7, after V lost 3 bases and J lost 7 bases. This CDR3 comprises 14 residues. The CDR3 DNA follows: TGTGCCAGCAGTTTCCGACAGGGGAAGACTGGCTACACCTTC. Translating gives CASSFRQGKTGYTF.

This clonotype showed up many times. V usage is TRBV5-1 and J usage is TRBJ2-7; 11 bases align to TRBD2. V lost 4 bases and J lost 6; bases outside the gene matches: 9. Per germline, CDR1 SGHRS and CDR2 YFSETQ. The CDR3 totals 15 residues. The DNA for the CDR3 is TGCGCCAGCAGCGCTTCACTAGCGGGAGACGGCGAGCAGTACTTC. Amino acid sequence: CASSASLAGDGEQYF.

In its sample, this clonotype was seen many times. The CDR3: CASSYRWPNRGEKLFF. CDR3 bases: TGTGCCAGCAGTTACCGGTGGCCAAATCGCGGAGAAAAACTGTTTTTT. The genes are TRBV6-2 or TRBV6-3 and TRBJ1-4; D remains ambiguous. The germline gives CDR1 MNHEY, CDR2 SVGEGT. The V gene lost 2 bases and the J gene lost 8 bases, with 18 bases spanning the gap. The CDR3 extends over 16 amino acids.

This clonotype was counted ten times or more. The chain carries TRBV20-1 and TRBJ2-7; 10 bases align to TRBD1. The germline CDR1 and CDR2 sequences are DFQATT and SNEGSKA (reference sequence). This CDR3 spans 15 amino acids. V gave up 6 bases and J gave up 2 bases; unmatched junction bases: 10. CDR3 sequence reads: CSATTGGRGTYEQYF. The CDR3, as DNA: TGCAGTGCCACGACAGGGGGCCGTGGGACCTACGAGCAGTACTTC.

There are many counts of this clonotype. The chain combines TRBV2 with TRBJ2-1; 11 bases are shared with TRBD2. This CDR3 spans 14 amino acids. CDR1 and CDR2 from the germline V gene are SNHLY and FYNNEI. Germline trimming cut 6 bases from V and 4 bases from J; bases unmatched to any gene: 2. The CDR3 nucleotides are TGTGCCAGCAGCGGGACTAGCGGATACAATGAGCAGTTCTTC. Protein sequence: CASSGTSGYNEQFF.

This clonotype was detected ten times or more. The chain is built from TRBV6-1 and TRBJ1-5; the D is unclear. CDR1 and CDR2 (germline): MNHNS, SASEGT. V lost 8 bases and J lost 0, with 14 bases in between. This CDR3 has 15 residues. Here the CDR3 reads CASAPGLGSNQPQHF. CDR3 sequence (DNA): TGTGCCAGCGCCCCCGGGCTAGGTAGCAATCAGCCCCAGCATTTT.

This clonotype was observed many times. One end of the junction varies from germline; a read error may be responsible. The rearrangement links TRBV5-8 to TRBJ2-7; D is unclear. Germline values: CDR1 SGHTS, CDR2 YDEGEE. The CDR3 totals 13 residues. The CDR3 nucleotides are TGCGCCAGCAGCCCCCAGATCTCCTACGAGCAGTACTTC. Translating gives CASSPQISYEQYF.

V and J are TRBV20-1 and TRBJ1-2, with D hard to call. V was trimmed by 6 bases and J by 8 bases, leaving 19 bases between them. The CDR3 sequence is 13 residues long. The germline V gene has CDR1 DFQATT and CDR2 SNEGSKA (reference sequence). Written as DNA, the CDR3 is TGCAGTGCCCCAGAACCTTCTACGGCAGGCTACACCTTC. Its protein is CSAPEPSTAGYTF.

About this clonotype: Possible read error: a much larger clone is one base away. The chain has TRBV19 and TRBJ1-5; D is undetermined. The CDR3 is 20 amino acids. CDR1 is LNHDA and CDR2 is SQIVND in the germline V gene (reference sequence). The CDR3: CASSESSGLRLYSGNHPQHF. CDR3 bases: TGTGCCAGTAGTGAATCTTCAGGACTGAGGCTTTATTCGGGCAATCATCCCCAGCATTTT.

This clonotype has a handful of counts. The chain uses TRBV7-9 and TRBJ1-6; D uncertain. The length of the CDR3 is 16 residues. Trimming left V 4 bases short and J 0 bases short, with 10 bases between. CDR1 is SEHNR and CDR2 is FQNEAQ in the germline V gene (reference sequence). The CDR3 here is CASSSTQISYNSPLHF. The CDR3 nucleotides are TGTGCCAGCAGCTCAACCCAGATCTCCTATAATTCACCCCTCCACTTT.

CDR3 amino acids: CASSPPNQLLETQYF. CDR3 sequence (DNA): TGTGCCAGCTCACCACCAAACCAATTACTAGAGACCCAGTACTTC. This sequence joins TRBV18 and TRBJ2-5; D is unresolved. Germline CDR1 KGHSH, CDR2 LQKENI. V was clipped by 0 bases and J by 4 bases, with 12 bases between them. The CDR3 consists of 15 residues.

This clonotype occurred once. Possible read error: a much larger clone is one base away. This rearrangement joins TRBV29-1 to TRBJ2-7; tentatively, D is TRBD2 (6 bases). V was trimmed by 1 base and J by 3 bases, leaving 16 bases between them. The length of the CDR3 is 15 residues. Germline V gene lookup returns CDR1 SQVTM and CDR2 ANQGSEA. The CDR3, as DNA: TGCAGCGTTGAAGCTAGGGACTCCACGGGCTACGAGCAGTACTTC. Translation: CSVEARDSTGYEQYF.

In nucleotides, the CDR3 is TGTGCCAGCCGGGTGGCAGGGAGCAATCAGCCCCAGCATTTT. This translates into CASRVAGSNQPQHF. The V and J genes are TRBV12-3 or TRBV12-4 and TRBJ1-5; D perhaps matches TRBD1 (5 bases). The ends were cut back, 8 bases at V and 1 base at J, with 12 bases in the middle. CDR3 length: 14 residues.

Ten or more counts support this clonotype. This chain links TRBV6-2 or TRBV6-3 with TRBJ2-7; D may match TRBD1 or TRBD2 (6 bases each). The germline CDR1 and CDR2 sequences are MNHEY and SVGEGT. The CDR3 extends over 17 amino acids. Trimming pared 0 bases from V and 8 bases from J, leaving 23 bases between. In nucleotides, the CDR3 is TGTGCCAGCAGTTACTCGAGTACGGGGGCCATCCGCGTGAAGCAGTACTTC. Translating it yields CASSYSSTGAIRVKQYF.

In this sample, this clonotype turned up many times. The chain recombines TRBV20-1 with TRBJ2-7, with 9 nucleotides matching TRBD1. Germline V gene data show CDR1 as DFQATT and CDR2 as SNEGSKA (reference sequence). CDR3 length: 14 residues. The J segment lost 4 bases and the V segment lost 6 bases, leaving 10 bases of the junction unmatched. This CDR3 is CSAWARDRVYEQYF. CDR3 nucleotides: TGCAGTGCGTGGGCCCGGGACAGGGTGTACGAGCAGTACTTC.

The chain uses TRBV9 and TRBJ2-5, with D perhaps TRBD1 (6 bases). Germline CDR1 and CDR2: SGDLS and YYNGEE. This CDR3 comprises 16 residues. V was clipped by 4 bases and J by 4 bases, with 20 bases between them. The CDR3 DNA reads TGTGCCAGCAGCCGACCCGGGACACCGGCCGGAGAGACCCAGTACTTC. Translated, it gives CASSRPGTPAGETQYF.

This clonotype was recorded many times. The rearrangement joins TRBV30 to TRBJ1-1, with D possibly matching TRBD1 (5 bases). Per germline, CDR1 GTSNPN and CDR2 SVGIG (reference sequence). There are 15 residues in the CDR3. Trimming pared 3 bases from V and 5 bases from J, leaving 19 bases between. This chain's CDR3 is CAWRRGGARRTEAFF. The CDR3 bases are TGTGCCTGGAGAAGAGGAGGGGCTCGAAGGACTGAAGCTTTCTTT.

In this sample, this clonotype turned up many times. The chain links TRBV24-1 to TRBJ2-3; TRBD2 aligns across 7 bases. With 4 bases clipped from V and 6 bases from J, the junction kept 9 bases outside the gene matches. CDR3 length equals 15 residues. Per the germline V gene, CDR1 is KGHDR and CDR2 is SFDVKD. CDR3 sequence reads: CATSEGTIVGDTQYF. The CDR3 region has the DNA TGTGCCACCAGTGAGGGGACTATTGTCGGGGATACGCAGTATTTT.

This clonotype was detected ten times or more. The CDR3 region has the DNA TGTGCCAGCACCCCCGACCCCGACAGGGGGGTGAACACTGAAGCTTTCTTT. Translated, it gives CASTPDPDRGVNTEAFF. The chain combines TRBV12-3 or TRBV12-4 with TRBJ1-1; 9 nucleotides agree with TRBD1. V shed 7 bases, J shed 0 bases, and the junction held 12 bases outside the gene matches. The CDR3 covers 17 residues.

This sequence joins TRBV6-2 or TRBV6-3 and TRBJ1-2; D call uncertain. Per the germline V gene, CDR1 is MNHEY and CDR2 is SVGEGT. V dropped 1 base and J dropped 3 bases, with 9 bases sitting between them. The CDR3 loop spans 14 amino acids. Here the CDR3 DNA reads TGTGCCAGCAGTTACTTCGTCGGAGACTATGGCTACACCTTC. Its translation is CASSYFVGDYGYTF.

This clonotype was detected a few times. V gene TRBV9 combines with J gene TRBJ1-1, with D perhaps matching TRBD1 (5 bases). The germline V and J ends were trimmed by 3 bases and 1 base, with 13 bases remaining between them. The CDR3 is 15 amino acids. Germline values: CDR1 SGDLS, CDR2 YYNGEE. CDR3 sequence reads: CASSATAGGNTEAFF. For the CDR3, the DNA is TGTGCCAGCAGCGCCACAGCGGGGGGGAACACTGAAGCTTTCTTT.

This chain joins TRBV10-3 and TRBJ1-1; 7 nucleotides align to TRBD1. V was clipped by 4 bases and J by 4 bases; unmatched bases: 3. Germline lookup yields CDR1 ENHRY and CDR2 SYGVKD. The CDR3 extends over 13 amino acids. The CDR3 reads CAISARGFTEAFF. The CDR3 DNA reads TGTGCCATCAGTGCCAGGGGGTTCACTGAAGCTTTCTTT.

J is TRBJ1-2 and V is TRBV18; unclear D gene. There are 15 residues in the CDR3. CDR1 and CDR2 (germline): KGHSH, LQKENI. V was clipped by 2 bases and J by 3 bases, with 13 bases between them. CDR3: CASSPDTYGYYGYTF. The CDR3 bases are TGTGCCAGCTCACCAGACACGTACGGGTACTATGGCTACACCTTC.

This clonotype was found many times. The chain recombines TRBV2 with TRBJ1-5, with D perhaps matching TRBD1 (6 bases). The CDR3 totals 15 residues. Germline V gene lookup returns CDR1 SNHLY and CDR2 FYNNEI. V lost 8 bases and J lost 3, with 17 bases in between. The CDR3 spells CASGSLQGHNQPQHF. For the CDR3, the DNA is TGTGCCAGCGGGAGTTTACAGGGCCACAATCAGCCCCAGCATTTT.

This clonotype turned up a few times. The chain joins TRBV20-1 to TRBJ2-7, with 7 positions matching TRBD2. The germline V gene encodes CDR1 DFQATT and CDR2 SNEGSKA (reference sequence). Trimming cost V 8 bases and J 2 bases; bases outside gene matches: 6. CDR3 length equals 12 residues. CDR3 amino acids: CSTQGGTYEQYF. DNA of the CDR3: TGCAGTACTCAGGGAGGGACCTACGAGCAGTACTTC.